One sample yielded the 13 T cell receptor beta chains listed below, sequenced in a study of blood T cell repertoires in COVID-19. Clones were read by immunoSEQ multiplex PCR, and TCRdb kept only the in-frame ones, dropping some. There are about 170,000 clones in the sample; approximately 86% occur only once, and 7% lies in the top ten. The specimen sequenced was peripheral blood. These receptors were collected from a woman aged 40 to 50 with COVID-19, enrolled during active disease.

V and J are TRBV10-3 and TRBJ1-4; D may be TRBD1 (5 bases). The CDR3 runs 15 residues. Trimming left V 2 bases short and J 3 bases short, with 10 bases between. Germline V gives CDR1 ENHRY, CDR2 SYGVKD. This CDR3 is CAISEGGTSNEKLFF. The CDR3 DNA reads as TGTGCCATCAGTGAGGGGGGGACCTCTAATGAAAAACTGTTTTTT.

The chain is built from TRBV25-1 and TRBJ1-2, with TRBD1 identical over 10 bases. The CDR3 extends over 14 amino acids. Germline CDR1 MGHDK, CDR2 SYGVNS. V lost 6 bases and J lost 3; bases outside the gene matches: 4. This chain's CDR3 is CASRGTGDHYGYTF. CDR3 sequence (DNA): TGTGCCAGCAGGGGGACAGGGGACCACTATGGCTACACCTTC.

This clone occurred a few times. The rearrangement links TRBV30 to TRBJ1-5; D is undetermined. Germline V gene data show CDR1 as GTSNPN and CDR2 as SVGIG (reference sequence). This CDR3 spans 14 amino acids. Between the trimmed V and J ends, which lost 5 bases and 4 bases, there was a span of 15 bases. CDR3 in DNA: TGTGCCTGGGGATATGAGGGTAGAAATCAGCCCCAGCATTTT. Encoded protein: CAWGYEGRNQPQHF.

The V gene is TRBV18, the J gene TRBJ2-3; D remains ambiguous. The CDR3 extends over 13 amino acids. With 3 bases removed from V and 3 bases from J, the gap between germline ends came to 7 bases. The germline CDR1 and CDR2 sequences are KGHSH and LQKENI. The CDR3 coding sequence is TGTGCCAGCTCACCGCAACAAACAGATACGCAGTATTTT. Translation gives CASSPQQTDTQYF.

The chain employs TRBV10-3 and TRBJ1-1; possible D gene TRBD1, 5 bases. V was clipped by 6 bases and J by 0 bases, with 8 bases between them. CDR1 is ENHRY and CDR2 is SYGVKD in the germline V gene. The CDR3 totals 13 residues. The DNA of the CDR3 is TGTGCCATCAGGGACACGGTGAACACTGAAGCTTTCTTT. Translated: CAIRDTVNTEAFF.

This chain joins TRBV15 and TRBJ1-3; D gene unclear. Trimming stripped 0 bases from V and 2 bases from J, with 17 bases between. The CDR3 length is 18 residues. Germline-derived CDR1 and CDR2 are LNHNV and YYDKDF (reference sequence). The CDR3 sequence: CATSRDGGPPNAGNTIYF. CDR3 bases: TGTGCCACCAGCAGAGATGGAGGACCCCCGAACGCTGGAAACACCATATATTTT.

This sequence joins TRBV25-1 and TRBJ1-1; D ambiguous. Trimming stripped 5 bases from V and 4 bases from J, with 8 bases between. The CDR3 totals 12 residues. Germline V gene data show CDR1 as MGHDK and CDR2 as SYGVNS. The CDR3 DNA sequence: TGTGCCAGCAGTTCGTTCCGCACTGAAGCTTTCTTT. Its translation: CASSSFRTEAFF.

This chain connects TRBV11-2 to TRBJ2-1; the match to TRBD2 covers 10 bases. Germline assignment: CDR1 SGHAT and CDR2 FQNNGV. The CDR3 is made up of 17 amino acids. J lost 4 bases, V lost 2 bases, and 8 bases had no gene match. The CDR3 DNA reads as TGTGCCAGCAGCTTAAACCCCGGGACTAGCGTATACAATGAGCAGTTCTTC. Translated, it gives CASSLNPGTSVYNEQFF.

This chain joins TRBV30 and TRBJ1-2; D gene ambiguous. Trimming took 4 bases from V and 3 from J, leaving 12 bases between them. The germline V gene has CDR1 GTSNPN and CDR2 SVGIG (reference sequence). CDR3 length equals 13 residues. CDR3 nucleotides: TGTGCCTGGATACCAGACTCGGACTATGGCTACACCTTC. This codes for CAWIPDSDYGYTF.

This clone was seen only once. This chain links TRBV25-1 with TRBJ2-3, with 15 bases identical to TRBD2. CDR3 length: 16 amino acids. The trim removed 3 bases at V and 5 bases at J, leaving 3 bases unmatched. The germline V gene encodes CDR1 MGHDK and CDR2 SYGVNS. CDR3 in amino acids: CASSDLGLAGGDTQYF. The CDR3 nucleotides are TGTGCCAGCAGTGATCTGGGACTAGCGGGAGGAGATACGCAGTATTTT. Combining the CDR3 with reference TRBV25-1 and TRBJ2-3 gives the whole variable domain EADIYQTPRYLVIGTGKKITLECSQTMGHDKMYWYQQDPGMELHLIHYSYGVNSTEKGDLSSESTVSRIRTEHFPLTLESARPSHTSQYLCASSDLGLAGGDTQYFGPGTRLTVL.

This clone has more than one count but fewer than ten. The CDR3 DNA follows: TGTGCCAGCAGCCAAACCGGGATAGGGCTAGGGTCACCCCTCCACTTT. Its protein product is CASSQTGIGLGSPLHF. The chain is built from TRBV14 and TRBJ1-6; D unresolved. This CDR3 is 16 amino acids long. Per the germline V gene, CDR1 is SGHDN and CDR2 is FVKESK. The V end was cut by 2 bases, the J end by 10 bases, with 18 bases between.

In this sample, this clone turned up a few times. The V gene is TRBV5-6, the J gene TRBJ1-5, with D unclear. This CDR3 is built from 15 residues. Germline V gene sequence: CDR1 SGHDT, CDR2 YYEEEE. V gave up 0 bases and J gave up 0 bases, with 7 bases separating them. The CDR3 nucleotides are TGTGCCAGCAGCTTGGCAGGTGTTAGCAATCAGCCCCAGCATTTT. The encoded protein is CASSLAGVSNQPQHF.

The genes are TRBV6-5 and TRBJ2-5; D not certain. V lost 0 bases and J 1 base, leaving 6 bases between the germline ends. Germline loops: CDR1 MNHEY, CDR2 SVGAGI. This CDR3 region has 14 residues. The CDR3 region is CASSYSNSQETQYF. In DNA, the CDR3 is TGTGCCAGCAGTTACTCGAACAGCCAAGAGACCCAGTACTTC.